The rows below give T cell receptor beta chains drawn from one sample of a study of T cells after posttransplantation cyclophosphamide. The assay was immunoSEQ multiplex PCR, and TCRdb's table has in-frame clones only and misses some. The sample has some 54,000 clones, approximately 94% seen once. The sequencing input was PBMCs. The source of these receptors is a woman aged 25 to 39 in good health and a related stem cell transplant donor. CDR3s include the opening cysteine and the closing phenylalanine or tryptophan. A D gene is named only where the DNA matches it firmly. Clone sizes are given selectively: once, few, many, or a class where the clone is expanded.

NA	NA	TRBV19	TRBJ2-7	CASSIGSGTLYEQYF	TGTGCCAGTAGTATAGGTTCGGGGACACTCTACGAGCAGTACTTC
NA	NA	TRBV7-2	TRBJ1-1	CASRSGAEAFF	TGTGCCAGCAGATCAGGGGCTGAAGCTTTCTTT
NA	TRBD1	TRBV4-2	TRBJ2-1	CASSQAWTGRNNEQFF	TGTGCCAGCAGCCAAGCGTGGACAGGGAGGAACAATGAGCAGTTCTTC
NA	NA	TRBV27	TRBJ2-7	CASSLRQSYEQYF	TGTGCCAGCAGTTTACGCCAGTCCTACGAGCAGTACTTC
once	TRBD2	TRBV7-2	TRBJ2-7	CATGAGRSGGLSYEQYF	TGTGCCACCGGCGCGGGACGAAGCGGGGGGCTTTCCTACGAGCAGTACTTC
NA	TRBD1	TRBV4-2	TRBJ1-2	CASSPGQGADGYTF	TGTGCCAGCAGCCCCGGACAGGGGGCAGATGGCTACACCTTC
NA	TRBD1	TRBV11-2	TRBJ1-5	CASSLNRGGNQPQHF	TGTGCCAGCAGCCTAAACAGGGGAGGTAATCAGCCCCAGCATTTT
many	NA	TRBV6-4	TRBJ2-6	CASSGLAGANVLTF	TGTGCCAGCAGTGGACTAGCTGGGGCCAACGTCCTGACTTTC
NA	NA	TRBV4-3	TRBJ2-3	CASRNRGTDTQYF	TGCGCCAGCAGAAACAGAGGCACAGATACGCAGTATTTT
once	NA	TRBV10-3	TRBJ1-2	CAISERWGGGYTF	TGTGCCATCAGTGAGCGGTGGGGCGGTGGCTACACCTTC